Listed below are T cell receptor beta chains from one sample, sequenced in a study of blood T cell repertoires in COVID-19. TCRdb keeps only in-frame clones here, not all; method: immunoSEQ multiplex PCR. This sample has about 300,000 clones, with roughly 91% found just once. Input material: PBMCs or T cells enriched from blood (not recorded which). All receptors come from a woman aged 45-59 years who had been exposed to COVID-19. CDR3s include the opening cysteine and the closing phenylalanine or tryptophan. The D gene is left open where the match is weak. Some rows mark clone size as missing; the rest say once, few, many or name a class of expanded clone.

DNA,CDR3,size,D,V,J
TGTGCCAGCAGGACCGGGAAACTAGCGGGGGCCCAGTACTTC,CASRTGKLAGAQYF,.,TRBD2,TRBV2,TRBJ2-5
TGTGCCAGCAGCCAAGTCCAGGGGGGCAGAGAGACCCAGTACTTC,CASSQVQGGRETQYF,.,.,TRBV4-2,TRBJ2-5
TGCGCCAGCAGGCTAGGTGAGGCGTACACCGGGGAGCTGTTTTTT,CASRLGEAYTGELFF,.,.,TRBV5-1,TRBJ2-2
TGTGCCAGTAGTATGTGGTCCGGGGTAGGAGGTGCTGAAGCTTTCTTT,CASSMWSGVGGAEAFF,.,.,TRBV19,TRBJ1-1
TGTGCCAGCAGAACCGTGGGAGGGACGATAAGACGGGTGGACACCGGGGAGCTGTTTTTT,CASRTVGGTIRRVDTGELFF,.,TRBD2,TRBV13,TRBJ2-2
TGTGCCAGCAGCGCCCACGGGGGCACTGAAGCTTTCTTT,CASSAHGGTEAFF,once,.,TRBV5-6,TRBJ1-1
TGTGCCAGCAGCCAGATACAGGGAAACAATGAAGCTTTCTTT,CASSQIQGNNEAFF,.,.,TRBV14,TRBJ1-1
TGTGCCAGCAGCTTAACCTCTTCGCGGGGGATGGATACGCAGTATTTT,CASSLTSSRGMDTQYF,.,TRBD2,TRBV7-9,TRBJ2-3
TGTGCCATCAGCGCTGGGACAGGGTATGTTTCGGATAATTCACCCCTCCACTTT,CAISAGTGYVSDNSPLHF,once,TRBD1,TRBV10-3,TRBJ1-6
TGTGCCAGCAGCGTAGATAGCCGGGGGACAGGAGATGGCTACACCTTC,CASSVDSRGTGDGYTF,.,TRBD1,TRBV9,TRBJ1-2
TGTGCCAGCAGCTTAGTGCCCCCGGGTACATTTTTAGATACGCAGTATTTT,CASSLVPPGTFLDTQYF,.,.,TRBV7-8,TRBJ2-3